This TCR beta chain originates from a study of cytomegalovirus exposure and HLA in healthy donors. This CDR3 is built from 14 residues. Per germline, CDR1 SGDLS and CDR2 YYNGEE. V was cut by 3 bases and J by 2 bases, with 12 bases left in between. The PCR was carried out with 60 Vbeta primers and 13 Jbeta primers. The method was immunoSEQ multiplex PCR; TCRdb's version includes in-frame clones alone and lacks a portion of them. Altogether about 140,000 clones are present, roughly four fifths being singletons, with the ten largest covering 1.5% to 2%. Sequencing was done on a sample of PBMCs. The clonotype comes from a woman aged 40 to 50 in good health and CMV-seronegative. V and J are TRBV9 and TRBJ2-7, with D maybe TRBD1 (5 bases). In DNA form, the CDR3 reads TGTGCCAGCAGCGAGCAACCAGGGACCTACGAGCAGTACTTC. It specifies CASSEQPGTYEQYF.